This is a list of T cell receptor beta chains from one sample in a study of CXCR3-negative and CXCR3-positive naive CD8 T cells. TCRdb re-called the 5' RACE reads, yielding one record per CDR3 amino acid sequence without DNA. This sample contains approximately 56,000 distinct CDR3 sequences. The source material was memory CD8+ T cells from blood. The receptors stem from a human donor in good health. Some clones in this sample may be carry-over from other donors' samples. Each CDR3 is given with its conserved first and last residue. A clone size is listed for some rows: how often the clone was seen (once, few, many), or a class if it is expanded.

clone size	V gene	J gene	CDR3 protein
NA	TRBV7-9	TRBJ1-1	CASSSTLNTEAFF
NA	TRBV5-1	TRBJ2-1	CASSRGHEQFF
NA	TRBV12-3/TRBV12-4	TRBJ2-7	CASSPRLRVDHEQYF
NA	TRBV7-9	TRBJ2-5	CASSSHHRGDGQETQYF
NA	TRBV20-1	TRBJ2-7	CSARQLGSYEQYF
NA	TRBV12-3/TRBV12-4	TRBJ2-7	CASSLEDEQYF
NA	TRBV5-1	TRBJ1-1	CASSLGQDVTEAFF
NA	TRBV29-1	TRBJ2-5	CSVSKPSGGASETQYF
NA	TRBV7-2	TRBJ2-7	CASSRSSYEQYF
NA	TRBV15	TRBJ2-1	CATKGGHYNEQFF
NA	TRBV7-2	TRBJ2-5	CASSLFVGGLQETQYF
NA	TRBV29-1	TRBJ2-2	CSVEGPDGGQAGELFF
NA	TRBV4-1	TRBJ2-7	CASSYPGLATEQYF
NA	TRBV12-3/TRBV12-4	TRBJ1-6	CASREFKESSPLHF
NA	TRBV6-1	TRBJ2-7	CASSESGSEDEQYF
medium-sized	TRBV6-1	TRBJ1-6	CASSELTGDNSPLHF
NA	TRBV7-9	TRBJ2-3	CASSLDSGDTDTQYF
NA	TRBV29-1	TRBJ2-1	CSVDGGEVSYNEQFF
NA	TRBV6-2/TRBV6-3	TRBJ2-4	CASSSVRIAKNIQYF
NA	TRBV29-1	TRBJ2-1	CSVEIVLTPRNEQFF
NA	TRBV5-1	TRBJ1-3	CASSGSPGNTIYF
NA	TRBV7-9	TRBJ1-2	CASSLADGVNYGYTF
NA	TRBV7-9	TRBJ2-1	CASRTGTEYNEQFF
NA	TRBV12-3/TRBV12-4	TRBJ1-2	CASTSVINYGYTF
NA	TRBV12-3/TRBV12-4	TRBJ2-7	CASSLYVEGYEQYF
NA	TRBV4-2	TRBJ1-1	CASSLSTGATEAFF
NA	TRBV20-1	TRBJ2-5	CSAWIGWQTQYF
NA	TRBV7-9	TRBJ2-7	CASSLEGNEQYF
NA	TRBV6-2/TRBV6-3	TRBJ2-2	CASSTDRAYTGELFF
NA	TRBV6-5	TRBJ2-1	CASSYEAGGPVEQFF
NA	TRBV5-1	TRBJ1-1	CASSFTGNTEAFF
NA	TRBV14	TRBJ2-7	CASSPRGAAEQYF
NA	TRBV9	TRBJ1-1	CASSAADRVSTEAFF
NA	TRBV29-1	TRBJ2-7	CSVLTEAYEQYF